A selection of T cell receptor beta chains follows, all from one sample in a study of T cells in Graves' hyperthyroidism and ophthalmopathy. TCRdb fed the multiplex PCR reads into MiXCR, producing one record per CDR3 protein. In the table there are around 800,000 distinct CDR3 sequences, approximately 40% of which are singletons. The sequencing sample was made of blood. These receptors were collected from a man aged 18 to 29 with Graves' hyperthyroidism. Each CDR3 is given with its conserved first and last residue. D genes are given only for firm matches.

D gene	V gene	CDR3 protein
-	TRBV5-1	CASSPDGTEQETQYF
-	TRBV7-2	CASSGPRHRPNIEQYF
TRBD1	TRBV15	CATSRDGQGALNGYTIYF
-	TRBV5-5	CASSSWSISYEKLFF
-	TRBV12-5	CASGLTGLTSPLHF
-	TRBV29-1	CSVLIGYGYTF
-	TRBV10-3	CAISGAEETQHF
TRBD1	TRBV29-1	CSVEDRGRTGELFF
-	TRBV9	CASSGSHDNYGYTF
-	TRBV24-1	CATSDTGTLRETQYF
-	TRBV12-3/TRBV12-4	CASSSGGVSQPQHF
-	TRBV13	CACEADAYEQYF
-	TRBV11-2	CASSQEQGWQPQHF
TRBD1	TRBV7-9	CASSRWDSSFSGNTIYF
-	TRBV9	CASSAHQGLKETQYF
TRBD2	TRBV7-2	CASSSSSGGAYEQYF
TRBD2	TRBV7-9	CASSPYTSGARRGQYF
-	TRBV10-3	CASGPAGQIQPQHF
TRBD2	TRBV25-1	CASSESGGAHTQYF
TRBD1	TRBV9	CASSQYDRGREAFF
-	TRBV10-3	CAISGNRASVAGYTF
TRBD1	TRBV12-3/TRBV12-4	CASKTGGPNSPLHF
TRBD1	TRBV9	CASSAFTGGSPLHF
TRBD1	TRBV6-5	CATADRGRDSPLHF
-	TRBV18	CASSPMGGSEAFF
-	TRBV5-8	CASSFGMQETQYF
-	TRBV7-2	CASSPLLNTEAFF
-	TRBV7-2	CASSSTRVMQNTIYF
-	TRBV7-9	CASSHPSRDNEKLFF
TRBD2	TRBV9	CASSTSGGGTGELFF
-	TRBV10-3	CATTSGVQETQYF
-	TRBV5-1	CASSNSGHEQYF
-	TRBV9	CASSVGGTNTGELFF
-	TRBV5-8	CTKGGHDFSGANVLTF
-	TRBV7-3	CASSSTGTLTGELFF
-	TRBV25-1	CASSPGFSNTEAFF
TRBD1	TRBV5-1	CASSLEGQYYEQYF
-	TRBV10-3	CAISQLNYGYTF
-	TRBV15	CATSSFLGGQPQHF
-	TRBV10-2	CASSESTRTDTQYF
TRBD2	TRBV2	CARIRISGTSGSHTYEQYF
-	TRBV15	CATSSGTSSSYEQYF
-	TRBV2	CASRGRSAQHF
TRBD2	TRBV7-9	CASSQDGRPSYEQYF
-	TRBV5-8	CASSPSSGTDYGYTF
TRBD1	TRBV24-1	CATSDTGTGGGETQYF
-	TRBV29-1	CSVERPTRGEKLFF